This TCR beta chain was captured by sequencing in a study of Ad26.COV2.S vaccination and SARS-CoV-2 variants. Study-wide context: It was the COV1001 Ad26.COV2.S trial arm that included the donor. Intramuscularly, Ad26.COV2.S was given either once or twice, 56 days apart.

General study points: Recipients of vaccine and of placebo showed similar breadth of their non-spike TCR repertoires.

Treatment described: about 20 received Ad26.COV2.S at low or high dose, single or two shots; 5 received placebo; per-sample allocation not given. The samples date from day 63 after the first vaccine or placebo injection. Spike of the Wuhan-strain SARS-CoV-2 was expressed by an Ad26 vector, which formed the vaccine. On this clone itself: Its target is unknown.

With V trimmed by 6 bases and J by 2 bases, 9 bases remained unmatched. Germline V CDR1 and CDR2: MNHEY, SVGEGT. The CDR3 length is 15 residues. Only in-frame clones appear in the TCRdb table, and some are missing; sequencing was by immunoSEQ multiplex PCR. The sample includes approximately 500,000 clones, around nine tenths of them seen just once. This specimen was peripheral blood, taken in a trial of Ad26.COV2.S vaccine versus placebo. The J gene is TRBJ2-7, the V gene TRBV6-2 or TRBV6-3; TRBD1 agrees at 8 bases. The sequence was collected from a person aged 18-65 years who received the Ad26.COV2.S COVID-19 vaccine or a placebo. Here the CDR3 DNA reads TGTGCCAGCAGCCCAATAACAGGGGGGACCTACGAGCAGTACTTC. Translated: CASSPITGGTYEQYF.